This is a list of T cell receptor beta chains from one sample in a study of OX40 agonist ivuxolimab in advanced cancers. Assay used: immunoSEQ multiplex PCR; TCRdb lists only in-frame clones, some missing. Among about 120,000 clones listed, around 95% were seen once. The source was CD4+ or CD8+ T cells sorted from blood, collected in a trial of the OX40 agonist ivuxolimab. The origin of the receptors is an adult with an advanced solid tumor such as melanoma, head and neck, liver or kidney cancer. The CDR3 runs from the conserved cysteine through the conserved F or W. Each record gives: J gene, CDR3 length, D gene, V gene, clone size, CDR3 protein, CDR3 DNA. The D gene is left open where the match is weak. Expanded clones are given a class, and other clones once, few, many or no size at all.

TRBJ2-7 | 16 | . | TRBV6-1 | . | CASSEALYSYRYEQYF | TGTGCCAGCAGTGAAGCGCTTTATAGTTACCGTTACGAGCAGTACTTC
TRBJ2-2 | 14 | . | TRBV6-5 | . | CASNKGINTGELFF | TGTGCCAGCAACAAGGGGATTAACACCGGGGAGCTGTTTTTT
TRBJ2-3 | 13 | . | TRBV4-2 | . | CASSQGLGDTQYF | TGTGCCAGCAGCCAAGGGTTAGGAGATACGCAGTATTTT
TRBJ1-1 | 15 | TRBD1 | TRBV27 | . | CASSTRTGVNTEAFF | TGTGCCAGCAGTACGAGGACAGGGGTGAACACTGAAGCTTTCTTT
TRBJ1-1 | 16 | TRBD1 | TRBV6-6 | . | CASSYRQGARDTEAFF | TGTGCCAGCAGTTACCGACAGGGGGCACGGGACACTGAAGCTTTCTTT
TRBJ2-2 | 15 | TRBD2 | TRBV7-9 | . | CASSGLAFNTGELFF | TGTGCCAGCAGCGGACTAGCGTTTAACACCGGGGAGCTGTTTTTT
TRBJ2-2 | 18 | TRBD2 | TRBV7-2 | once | CASSLWTSGRKSGGELFF | TGTGCCAGCAGCTTATGGACTAGCGGGAGAAAGTCAGGCGGGGAGCTGTTTTTT
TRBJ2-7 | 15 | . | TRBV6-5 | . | CASSYSSVGEYEQYF | TGTGCCAGCAGTTACTCGTCGGTGGGGGAATACGAGCAGTACTTC
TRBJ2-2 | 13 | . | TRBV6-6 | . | CASSYLDTGELFF | TGTGCCAGCAGTTACTTAGACACCGGGGAGCTGTTTTTT
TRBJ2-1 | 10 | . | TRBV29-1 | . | CSVAQNEQFF | TGCAGCGTTGCGCAGAATGAGCAGTTCTTC
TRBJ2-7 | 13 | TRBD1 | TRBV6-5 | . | CASSRDRSYEQYF | TGTGCCAGCAGTCGGGACAGGTCCTACGAGCAGTACTTC
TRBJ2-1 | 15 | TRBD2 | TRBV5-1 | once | CASAQGSGRGNEQFF | TGCGCCAGCGCCCAAGGTAGCGGGAGGGGGAATGAGCAGTTCTTC
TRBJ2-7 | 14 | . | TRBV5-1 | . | CASSLAPETYEQYF | TGCGCCAGCAGCTTGGCACCAGAGACCTACGAGCAGTACTTC
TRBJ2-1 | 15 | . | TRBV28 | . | CASVRRLTRDNEQFF | TGTGCCAGCGTTCGGCGACTGACGAGGGACAATGAGCAGTTCTTC
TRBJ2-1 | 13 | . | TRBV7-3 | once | CASSLEPRTEQFF | TGTGCCAGCAGCTTGGAACCCAGGACAGAGCAGTTCTTC
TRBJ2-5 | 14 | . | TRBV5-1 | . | CASSAGGGVETQYF | TGCGCCAGCAGCGCCGGAGGGGGCGTGGAGACCCAGTACTTC
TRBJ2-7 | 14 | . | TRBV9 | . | CASSVVGSSYEQYF | TGTGCCAGCAGCGTAGTTGGCTCCTCCTACGAGCAGTACTTC
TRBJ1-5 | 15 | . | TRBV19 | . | CASSIDGGFNQPQHF | TGTGCCAGTAGTATAGATGGGGGCTTCAATCAGCCCCAGCATTTT
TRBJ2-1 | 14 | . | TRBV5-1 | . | CASSSQGTGNEQFF | TGCGCCAGCAGCTCCCAGGGCACTGGGAATGAGCAGTTCTTC
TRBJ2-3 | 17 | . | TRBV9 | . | CASSVRDTGRSTDTQYF | TGTGCCAGCAGCGTAAGAGATACGGGACGAAGCACAGATACGCAGTATTTT
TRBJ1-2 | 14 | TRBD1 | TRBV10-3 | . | CAIRDPDRGCGYTF | TGTGCCATCAGGGATCCAGACAGGGGCTGTGGCTACACCTTC
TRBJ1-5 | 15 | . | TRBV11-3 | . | CASSLGSGTNQPQHF | TGTGCCAGCAGCTTAGGTTCAGGGACTAATCAGCCCCAGCATTTT
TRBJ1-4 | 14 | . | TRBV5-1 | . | CASSFDFSEEKLFF | TGCGCCAGCAGCTTTGATTTCTCGGAGGAAAAACTGTTTTTT
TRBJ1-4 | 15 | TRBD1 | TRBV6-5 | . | CASSYGDRGGEKLFF | TGTGCCAGCAGTTACGGGGACAGGGGAGGTGAAAAACTGTTTTTT
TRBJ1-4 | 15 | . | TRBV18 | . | CASSPPQGRAEKLFF | TGTGCCAGCTCACCCCCCCAGGGGAGGGCCGAAAAACTGTTTTTT
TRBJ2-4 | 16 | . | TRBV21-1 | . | CASSKAPELAKNIQYF | TGTGCCAGCAGCAAAGCGCCAGAACTAGCCAAAAACATTCAGTACTTC
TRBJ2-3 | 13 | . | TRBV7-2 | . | CASSFVHTDTQYF | TGTGCCAGCAGCTTCGTCCACACAGATACGCAGTATTTT
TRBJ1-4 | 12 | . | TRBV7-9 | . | CASSPQGEKLFF | TGTGCCAGCAGCCCCCAGGGGGAAAAACTGTTTTTT
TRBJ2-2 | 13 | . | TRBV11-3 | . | CASSLVNTGELFF | TGTGCCAGCAGCTTAGTTAACACCGGGGAGCTGTTTTTT
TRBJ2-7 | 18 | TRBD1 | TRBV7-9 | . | CASSLQGAHGTGRSKQYF | TGTGCCAGCAGCTTACAGGGGGCCCACGGGACAGGTCGGTCCAAGCAGTACTTC
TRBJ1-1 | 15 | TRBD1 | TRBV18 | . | CASSPRRGQNTEAFF | TGTGCCAGCTCACCTAGAAGGGGGCAGAACACTGAAGCTTTCTTT
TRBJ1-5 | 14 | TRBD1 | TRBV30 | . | CAWSRQGGGQPQHF | TGTGCCTGGAGCCGACAGGGCGGGGGTCAGCCCCAGCATTTT
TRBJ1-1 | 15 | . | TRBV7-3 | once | CASSLRWDGPSEAFF | TGTGCCAGCAGCTTAAGGTGGGACGGACCGTCTGAAGCTTTCTTT
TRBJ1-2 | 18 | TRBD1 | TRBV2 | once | CASSEARDRVPLNYGYTF | TGTGCCAGCAGTGAAGCGAGAGACAGGGTTCCCCTTAACTATGGCTACACCTTC
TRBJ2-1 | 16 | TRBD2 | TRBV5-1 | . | CASSLDLGLAGVEQFF | TGCGCCAGCAGCTTGGACCTTGGACTAGCGGGAGTTGAGCAGTTCTTC
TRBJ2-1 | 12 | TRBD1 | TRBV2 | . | CARGDRVLEQFF | TGTGCCAGGGGGGACAGGGTACTTGAGCAGTTCTTC
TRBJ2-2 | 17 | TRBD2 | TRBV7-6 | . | CASSLVGGSSGTGELFF | TGTGCCAGCAGCTTAGTTGGCGGGAGCTCGGGCACCGGGGAGCTGTTTTTT
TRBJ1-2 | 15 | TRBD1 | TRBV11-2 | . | CASSLVGQAQSGYTF | TGTGCCAGCAGCTTAGTCGGACAGGCACAGAGTGGCTACACCTTC
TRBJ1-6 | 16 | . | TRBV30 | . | CAWSVQGSSYNSPLHF | TGTGCCTGGAGTGTTCAGGGTAGCTCCTATAATTCACCCCTCCACTTT
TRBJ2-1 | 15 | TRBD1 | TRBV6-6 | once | CASSQIRDRGGEQFF | TGTGCCAGCAGCCAAATCCGGGACAGGGGAGGTGAGCAGTTCTTC
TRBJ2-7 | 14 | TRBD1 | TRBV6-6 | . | CASSPPGQGHEQYF | TGTGCCAGCAGCCCCCCTGGACAGGGCCACGAGCAGTACTTC
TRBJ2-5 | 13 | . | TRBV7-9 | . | CASSSSGQETQYF | TGTGCCAGCAGCTCAAGCGGTCAAGAGACCCAGTACTTC
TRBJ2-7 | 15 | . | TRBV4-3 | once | CASSQDSGVRGEQYF | TGCGCCAGCAGCCAAGATAGTGGAGTCCGAGGGGAGCAGTACTTC
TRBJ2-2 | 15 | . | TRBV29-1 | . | CSVRVDGGFTGELFF | TGCAGCGTCAGAGTCGACGGAGGCTTCACCGGGGAGCTGTTTTTT
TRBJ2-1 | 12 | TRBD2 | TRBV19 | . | CASSIRGDEQFF | TGTGCCAGTAGTATCCGGGGGGATGAGCAGTTCTTC
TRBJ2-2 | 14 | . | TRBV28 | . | CASSLGTNTGELFF | TGTGCCAGCAGTTTAGGGACGAACACCGGGGAGCTGTTTTTT
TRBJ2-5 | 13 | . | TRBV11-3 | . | CASSLGVSETQYF | TGTGCCAGCAGCTTAGGTGTCAGTGAGACCCAGTACTTC
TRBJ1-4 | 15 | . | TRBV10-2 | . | CASSEGVGLGEKLFF | TGCGCCAGCAGTGAGGGGGTGGGCCTTGGTGAAAAACTGTTTTTT
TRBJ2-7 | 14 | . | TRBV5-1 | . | CASSPPRGDYEQYF | TGCGCCAGCAGCCCACCCCGTGGGGACTACGAGCAGTACTTC
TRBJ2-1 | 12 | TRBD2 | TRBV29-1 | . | CSKAGGTDEQFF | TGCAGCAAGGCGGGAGGGACGGATGAGCAGTTCTTC
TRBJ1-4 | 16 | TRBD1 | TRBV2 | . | CASSKTGKKTGEKLFF | TGTGCCAGCAGTAAGACAGGGAAAAAAACGGGTGAAAAACTGTTTTTT
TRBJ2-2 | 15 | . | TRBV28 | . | CASRRRGTNTGELFF | TGTGCCAGCAGGAGACGGGGCACGAACACCGGGGAGCTGTTTTTT
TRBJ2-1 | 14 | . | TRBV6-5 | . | CASSYRGTINEQFF | TGTGCCAGCAGTTACCGCGGGACCATCAATGAGCAGTTCTTC
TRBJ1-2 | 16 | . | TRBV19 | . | CASSIENRGSLGGYTF | TGTGCCAGTAGTATAGAAAACCGCGGTTCCCTCGGTGGCTACACCTTC
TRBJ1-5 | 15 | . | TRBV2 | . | CASSEGTVLLGPQHF | TGTGCCAGCAGTGAAGGGACCGTTTTATTAGGGCCCCAGCATTTT
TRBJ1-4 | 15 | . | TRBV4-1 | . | CASSHQGLANEKLFF | TGCGCCAGCAGCCACCAGGGACTAGCGAATGAAAAACTGTTTTTT
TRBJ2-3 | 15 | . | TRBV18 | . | CASSPRAGSTDTQYF | TGTGCCAGCTCACCACGCGCAGGTAGCACAGATACGCAGTATTTT
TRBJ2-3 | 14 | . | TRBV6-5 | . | CASSSPGRADTQYF | TGTGCCAGCAGTTCGCCGGGACGGGCAGATACGCAGTATTTT
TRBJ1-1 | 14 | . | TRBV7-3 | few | CASSLLTRTQEAFF | TGTGCCAGCAGCCTCCTTACACGAACACAAGAAGCTTTCTTT
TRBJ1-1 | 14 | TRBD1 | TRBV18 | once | CASSPTGGNTEAFF | TGTGCCAGCTCACCGACAGGGGGGAACACTGAAGCTTTCTTT